The T cell receptor (beta chain) under discussion was sequenced for a study of T cell changes during pregnancy in multiple sclerosis. The V gene lost 4 bases and the J gene lost 3 bases, with 12 bases spanning the gap. Per germline, CDR1 SQVTM and CDR2 ANQGSEA. The CDR3 is 14 residues long. TCRdb keeps only in-frame clones here, not all; method: immunoSEQ multiplex PCR. The sample holds roughly 110,000 clones; 91% are singletons and the top ten take 1.6%. Sequencing used peripheral blood, obtained before pregnancy. The chain combines TRBV29-1 with TRBJ2-2; possibly TRBD1 for D (5 bases). The sequence was collected from a female donor with multiple sclerosis, enrolled in a pregnancy study. CDR3 protein: CSVVPRRDTGELFF. In nucleotides, the CDR3 is TGCAGCGTTGTTCCCCGCAGGGACACCGGGGAGCTGTTTTTT.